This TCR beta chain stems from a study of quantifying T cell responses using KT2 cells (dated by TCRdb to 2017 to 2019). For context, the study as a whole: RNA was DNase-treated and reverse transcribed with TCR alpha and beta constant-region primers, mostly using SuperScript III. The efficiency of the T4 ligation step under optimum conditions was estimated to be greater than 9%. PCR2 was run as a SYBR Green qPCR and stopped at a predetermined fluorescence threshold to avoid over-amplification.

Study-wide findings and limitations: Detection of KT2 sequences showed saturation at very high KT2 spike-in numbers. No side-by-side comparison between this pipeline and other TCR sequencing techniques was included in the study. KT2 sequences were detected down to the lowest spike-in tested, which was about one KT2 cell per 100,000 PBMC. A linear scaling of KT2 alpha and beta sequence counts with input KT2 cell number was observed over several orders of magnitude.

To test the sensitivity and accuracy of the pipeline, known numbers of KT2, a T cell clone whose TCR had already been sequenced, were spiked into unfractionated PBMC. A range of KT2-to-PBMC ratios was generated by mixing KT2 cells with a fixed number of PBMC. CDR1 and CDR2 were assigned from the germline V gene as SGHAT and FQNNGV. The CDR3 has 16 amino acids, counting the end cysteine and phenylalanine. Here the CDR3 DNA is all that survives: 48 bases in frame from base 1. Relative to germline, V is missing 0 bases and J is missing 2 bases, with 7 bases of the junction outside any gene match. Library method: UMI-ligation and nested PCR. A single-stranded oligonucleotide bearing the Illumina SP2 sequence and a UMI was ligated to the 3' end of the cDNA with T4 RNA ligase 1. PCR1 consisted of about 4 cycles (98 degrees C 15 s, 69 degrees C 30 s, 72 degrees C 40 s), and for the beta primer an equimolar mix of RC1.1 and RC1.2 was used to cover TRBC1 and TRBC2. Starting at PCR2, the TCR alpha and beta chains were handled separately, and sample indices and Illumina adaptors were added. The UMI, placed after an 8-base spacer, consisted of 12 random nucleotides arranged as two hexamers with a spacer between them. The libraries were sequenced on an Illumina MiSeq using v2 2x251 paired-end chemistry, usually with around eleven samples in each run. PhiX DNA was added at about 4.5-8% to each sequencing library so that diversity was increased. Per the source publication's procedure: Raw reads were converted to FASTQ with bcl2fastq and demultiplexed by dual indices using Demultiplexor. V and J genes were assigned by Decombinator through tag matching, with a single base-pair mismatch being allowed. UMIs were used by Collapsinator to correct both sequencing errors and frequency errors caused by PCR heterogeneity. CDR3Translator converted Decombinator identifiers into nucleotide sequence, translated that sequence into amino acids, and extracted CDR3 based on C- and N-terminal motifs. A cluster of KT2 sequences sharing one unique molecular identifier was counted as one distinct KT2 TCR. The public reads were reprocessed in TCRdb via fastp at Q25 and MiXCR, keeping in-frame beta chains. One record per CDR3 amino acid sequence lists the most common genes and DNA. The authors' filters were not applied to this entry. This sample has some 48,000 distinct CDR3 sequences in its table, and approximately 10% of those were observed once. Roughly 10% of the sample belongs to the ten largest clones.

This clonotype showed up just a few times. The clone's antigen remains unknown. Per-base quality was not reported, and no clone a single base away is much larger than it. The rearranged chain carries TRBV11-2 and TRBJ2-7; TRBD2 fits 7 bases in the junction. The receptor was derived from a human donor. Sample: PBMCs spiked with cells of the T cell clone KT2. The CDR3: CASSLDSPSGAYEQYF. The DNA sequence reads TGTGCCAGCAGCTTAGATTCTCCTAGCGGAGCCTACGAGCAGTACTTC. Full variable domain (CDR3 extended with the reference TRBV11-2 and TRBJ2-7 proteins): EAGVAQSPRYKIIEKRQSVAFWCNPISGHATLYWYQQILGQGPKLLIQFQNNGVVDDSQLPKDRFSAERLKGVDSTLKIQPAKLEDSAVYLCASSLDSPSGAYEQYFGPGTRLTVT.